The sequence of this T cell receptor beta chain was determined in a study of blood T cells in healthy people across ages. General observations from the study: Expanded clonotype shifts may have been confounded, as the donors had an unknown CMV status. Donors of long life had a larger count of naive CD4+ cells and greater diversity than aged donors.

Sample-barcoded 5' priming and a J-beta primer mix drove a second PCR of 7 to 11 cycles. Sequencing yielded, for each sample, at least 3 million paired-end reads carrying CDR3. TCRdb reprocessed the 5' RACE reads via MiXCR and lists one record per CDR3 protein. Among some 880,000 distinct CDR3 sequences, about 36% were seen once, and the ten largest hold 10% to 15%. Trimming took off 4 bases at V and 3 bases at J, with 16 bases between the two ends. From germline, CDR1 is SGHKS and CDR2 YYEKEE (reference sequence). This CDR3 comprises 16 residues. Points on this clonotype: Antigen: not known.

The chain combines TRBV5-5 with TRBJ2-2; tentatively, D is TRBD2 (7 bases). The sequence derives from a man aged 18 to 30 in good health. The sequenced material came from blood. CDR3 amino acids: CASSRLRGADTGELFF. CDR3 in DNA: TGTGCCAGCAGCCGGCTCCGGGGGGCCGACACCGGGGAGCTGTTTTTT.